A single sample is the source of the 23 T cell receptor beta chains below, sequenced in a study of beta chain features in type 1 diabetes. Study-level points and caveats: All four CD4+ subsets from Type 1 diabetes patients carried moderately but significantly shorter TCRB CDR3s.

Expressed TCRB transcripts were sequenced, since all the RNA that had been isolated was reverse transcribed. Produced via immunoSEQ multiplex PCR; TCRdb's table is partial and in-frame only. The sample yields over 300,000 clones, around 8.5% seen once. The antigens these receptors bind are not known. Sequences were obtained from central memory CD4+ T cells from blood. The receptors here all came from a man aged 25-45 years with type 1 diabetes.

This clone was seen only a few times. This chain joins TRBV25-1 and TRBJ1-1, with D maybe TRBD1 (5 bases). The V end was cut by 7 bases, the J end by 1 base, with 10 bases between. The germline V gene encodes CDR1 MGHDK and CDR2 SYGVNS. This CDR3 spans 13 amino acids. The CDR3 DNA reads TGTGCCAGCAAGCCAAGGGGGAACACTGAAGCTTTCTTT. Protein product: CASKPRGNTEAFF.

This clone has a count of ten or more. Other nucleotide sequences from this sample produce the same CDR3. The chain is built from TRBV7-9 and TRBJ2-1, with D possibly matching TRBD2 (6 bases). This CDR3 contains 15 residues. Per the germline V gene, CDR1 is SEHNR and CDR2 is FQNEAQ (reference sequence). V was pared by 7 bases and J by 7 bases, with 20 bases between. The CDR3 sequence is CASTPGIGRGNEQFF. The CDR3, as DNA: TGTGCCAGCACCCCTGGTATCGGTCGGGGGAATGAGCAGTTCTTC.

Many counts were recorded for this clone. The genes are TRBV14 and TRBJ2-3; possibly TRBD2 for D (6 bases). The CDR3 covers 14 residues. Germline V gene lookup returns CDR1 SGHDN and CDR2 FVKESK. The V gene lost 5 bases and the J gene lost 2 bases, with 11 bases spanning the gap. The CDR3 nucleotides read TGTGCCAGCAGCAGCGCGGGATTCACAGATACGCAGTATTTT. It yields the protein CASSSAGFTDTQYF.

The gene calls are TRBV5-1 and TRBJ2-7; a weak D match, TRBD2 (5 bases). This CDR3 is built from 14 residues. V was cut by 1 base and J by 7 bases, with 15 bases left in between. Per germline, CDR1 SGHRS and CDR2 YFSETQ. The CDR3 sequence is CASSLRGLPFEQYF. The CDR3 DNA reads TGCGCCAGCAGCTTGCGGGGTCTGCCGTTTGAGCAGTACTTC.

Turning to this clone: This same CDR3 is encoded by further DNA sequences in the sample. The chain combines TRBV5-1 with TRBJ2-5; 8 nucleotides align to TRBD1. The V and J ends lost 2 bases and 2 bases, in that order; junction bases with no gene match: 2. This CDR3 has 14 amino acids. Germline V gene data show CDR1 as SGHRS and CDR2 as YFSETQ. CDR3 nucleotide sequence: TGCGCCAGCAGCTTAGGGACAGGACAAGAGACCCAGTACTTC. It is translated as CASSLGTGQETQYF.

This clone occurred a few times. This chain uses TRBV18 with TRBJ1-1, with no clear D. The germline V gene has CDR1 KGHSH and CDR2 LQKENI. CDR3 length: 13 residues. V was shortened by 6 bases and J by 7 bases, with 15 bases between the two germline ends. The DNA of the CDR3 is TGTGCCAGCTCCCTTGGACGCGGAGATGAAGCTTTCTTT. It yields the protein CASSLGRGDEAFF.

V usage is TRBV7-9 and J usage is TRBJ1-1, with no clear D. Germline V CDR1 and CDR2: SEHNR, FQNEAQ (reference sequence). The CDR3 contains 14 residues. Trimming pared 5 bases from V and 1 base from J, leaving 11 bases between. This CDR3 is CASSPWAENTEAFF. In nucleotides, the CDR3 is TGTGCCAGCAGCCCCTGGGCGGAGAACACTGAAGCTTTCTTT.

This sequence joins TRBV21-1 and TRBJ2-5; the table assigns TRBD1, which was not confirmed against the DNA. TRBV21-1 is deemed a pseudogene. The CDR3 covers 17 residues. The CDR3 protein is CASSKVLTSRGQETQYF. The CDR3 DNA is TGTGCCAGCAGCAAAGTTCTCACCTCTAGGGGGCAAGAGACCCAGTACTTC.

The chain is built from TRBV18 and TRBJ2-1; 8 bases line up with TRBD1. CDR3 length: 14 amino acids. Per the germline V gene, CDR1 is KGHSH and CDR2 is LQKENI. J was trimmed by 5 bases and V by 3 bases; bases with no gene match: 3. CDR3 nucleotides: TGTGCCAGCTCACCCCAGGGGGCCAACAATGAGCAGTTCTTC. This gives the protein CASSPQGANNEQFF.

This clone was seen a few times. The chain uses TRBV19 and TRBJ1-5; D gene ambiguous. Germline-derived CDR1 and CDR2 are LNHDA and SQIVND (reference sequence). Trimming shortened V by 0 bases and J by 7 bases, and 7 bases separated the two germline ends. The CDR3 is 13 amino acids. This CDR3 reads CASSIEIGQPQHF. CDR3 sequence (DNA): TGTGCCAGTAGTATAGAAATCGGCCAGCCCCAGCATTTT.

The rearrangement links TRBV7-2 to TRBJ1-1; 7 nucleotides agree with TRBD1. Germline V gene sequence: CDR1 SGHTA, CDR2 FQGNSA. The CDR3 spans 15 residues. V shed 4 bases and J 5 bases; nucleotides not matched to a gene: 10. CDR3 protein: CASSWPGQMGTEAFF. CDR3 in DNA: TGTGCCAGCAGCTGGCCGGGACAGATGGGGACTGAAGCTTTCTTT.

The genes are TRBV11-2 and TRBJ1-2, with TRBD1 matching 8 bases. The germline gives CDR1 SGHAT, CDR2 FQNNGV. J was trimmed by 0 bases and V by 5 bases; bases with no gene match: 5. The CDR3 contains 15 residues. CDR3 in amino acids: CASSLGTGANYGYTF. In DNA form, the CDR3 reads TGTGCCAGCAGCCTGGGGACAGGAGCTAACTATGGCTACACCTTC.

The CDR3 DNA sequence: TGCAGCGTCGACCGTACTAACCCCGCGGCAGGGGAATATTCACCCCTCCACTTT. It specifies CSVDRTNPAAGEYSPLHF. The V call is TRBV29-1, the J call TRBJ1-6; tentative D call: TRBD1 (6 bases). Germline values: CDR1 SQVTM, CDR2 ANQGSEA. V was shortened by 6 bases and J by 8 bases, with 29 bases between the two germline ends. The CDR3 contains 18 residues.

Turning to this clone: Other DNA sequences in the same sample also yield this CDR3. The chain recombines TRBV11-2 with TRBJ1-2, with D uncertain. Germline V CDR1 and CDR2: SGHAT, FQNNGV. V was pared by 0 bases and J by 2 bases, with 4 bases between. The CDR3 covers 13 residues. The DNA of the CDR3 is TGTGCCAGCAGCTTAGATCGGAACTATGGCTACACCTTC. Translated: CASSLDRNYGYTF.

V usage is TRBV11-2 and J usage is TRBJ2-7, with a tentative D call TRBD1 (6 bases). The CDR3 has 14 residues. The germline CDR1 and CDR2 sequences are SGHAT and FQNNGV. V shed 1 base and J shed 3 bases, with 10 bases lying between them. The CDR3 nucleotides read TGTGCCAGCAGCTTAGCAGGGGCACGCTACGAGCAGTACTTC. Its translation: CASSLAGARYEQYF.

The sample holds a few counts of this clone. The chain carries TRBV6-5 and TRBJ2-2; D is uncertain. Germline V gene lookup returns CDR1 MNHEY and CDR2 SVGAGI. The V gene lost 7 bases and the J gene lost 1 base, with 7 bases spanning the gap. The CDR3 totals 13 residues. This CDR3 is CASKTVNTGELFF. The CDR3, as DNA: TGTGCCAGCAAGACGGTGAACACCGGGGAGCTGTTTTTT.

This clone occurred a few times. The rearrangement joins TRBV30 to TRBJ2-6, with TRBD1 as a possible D gene (6 bases). V gave up 3 bases and J gave up 0 bases, with 15 bases separating them. The CDR3 covers 17 residues. In germline, CDR1 is GTSNPN, CDR2 SVGIG (reference sequence). The CDR3 sequence: CAWSLGLDSSGANVLTF. In DNA form, the CDR3 reads TGTGCCTGGAGCCTGGGATTGGACAGCTCTGGGGCCAACGTCCTGACTTTC.

This clone has only one observation. The chain couples TRBV5-6 to TRBJ2-3, with TRBD2 matching 8 bases. Trimming took 1 base from V and 1 from J; bases not matched to a gene: 11. The CDR3 has 18 residues. Germline CDR1 SGHDT, CDR2 YYEEEE. The CDR3 is CASSLMGSRGAGTDTQYF. The CDR3 nucleotides are TGTGCCAGCAGCTTGATGGGTTCGCGGGGGGCAGGCACAGATACGCAGTATTTT.

There are many counts of this clone. The chain recombines TRBV7-2 with TRBJ2-7; D unresolved. The CDR3 is 14 amino acids. V was clipped by 4 bases and J by 0 bases, with 10 bases between them. Germline CDR1 SGHTA, CDR2 FQGNSA. In DNA, the CDR3 is TGTGCCAGCAGCTCAACATGGGGCTCCTACGAGCAGTACTTC. Its protein product is CASSSTWGSYEQYF. The full variable domain, completed using reference TRBV7-2 and TRBJ2-7, is GAGVSQSPSNKVTEKGKDVELRCDPISGHTALYWYRQSLGQGLEFLIYFQGNSAPDKSGLPSDRFSAERTGGSVSTLTIQRTQQEDSAVYLCASSSTWGSYEQYFGPGTRLTVT.

This clone was counted between two and nine times. The chain recombines TRBV5-1 with TRBJ2-5, with 9 bases fitting TRBD1. The CDR3 consists of 14 residues. The ends lost 2 bases at V and 3 bases at J; junction bases unmatched: 2. The germline CDR1 and CDR2 sequences are SGHRS and YFSETQ. For the CDR3, the DNA is TGCGCCAGCAGCTTACAGGGGGCGAAAGAGACCCAGTACTTC. Its protein is CASSLQGAKETQYF.

The rearrangement links TRBV7-2 to TRBJ2-5; D is uncertain. The germline gives CDR1 SGHTA, CDR2 FQGNSA. The CDR3 contains 15 residues. V was pared by 0 bases and J by 1 base, with 9 bases between. The DNA for the CDR3 is TGTGCCAGCAGCTTAGCGTATGAGCCCCAAGAGACCCAGTACTTC. It yields the protein CASSLAYEPQETQYF.

This chain links TRBV5-1 with TRBJ1-5; D uncertain. Looked up from germline, CDR1 is SGHRS and CDR2 is YFSETQ. V was cut by 0 bases and J by 7 bases, with 14 bases left in between. The CDR3 is 15 residues long. CDR3 in amino acids: CASSLGGGAGQPQHF. The CDR3 nucleotides read TGCGCCAGCAGCTTGGGTGGAGGAGCGGGCCAGCCCCAGCATTTT.

V gene TRBV5-4 combines with J gene TRBJ2-6, with 8 bases fitting TRBD2. The CDR3 has 15 residues. J lost 4 bases, V lost 3 bases, and 3 bases had no gene match. CDR1 is SGHNT, CDR2 YYREEE, per germline (reference sequence). The chain's CDR3 is CASSSGGPGANVLTF. The CDR3 bases are TGTGCCAGCAGCTCGGGGGGGCCGGGGGCCAACGTCCTGACTTTC. Supplemented by reference TRBV5-4 and TRBJ2-6, the full variable domain reads ETGVTQSPTHLIKTRGQQVTLRCSSQSGHNTVSWYQQALGQGPQFIFQYYREEENGRGNFPPRFSGLQFPNYSSELNVNALELDDSALYLCASSSGGPGANVLTFGAGSRLTVL.